The 2 T cell receptor beta chains below were found in one sample sequenced in a study of T cell responses to AZD1222 COVID-19 vaccine. The assay was immunoSEQ multiplex PCR, and TCRdb's table has in-frame clones only and misses some. The sample includes about 100,000 clones, about 87% of them seen just once. This material consisted of peripheral blood, taken on day 0 of MenACWY control vaccination. The receptors were sampled from an adult in good health.

The V call is TRBV7-8, the J call TRBJ2-5; 11 bases are a match to TRBD2. This CDR3 comprises 16 residues. The J segment lost 6 bases and the V segment lost 5 bases, leaving 11 bases of the junction unmatched. The germline CDR1 and CDR2 sequences are SGHVS and FQNEAQ. CDR3 sequence: CASSPRRLAGWKTQYF. CDR3 bases: TGTGCCAGCAGCCCGCGTCGACTAGCGGGGTGGAAGACCCAGTACTTC.

V gene TRBV7-9 combines with J gene TRBJ1-4, with D possibly matching TRBD1 (5 bases). The CDR3 is made up of 13 amino acids. V lost 3 bases to trimming and J lost 7 bases, with 9 bases between them. The germline CDR1 and CDR2 sequences are SEHNR and FQNEAQ (reference sequence). The CDR3 sequence is CASSLDTGEKLFF. CDR3 in DNA: TGTGCCAGCAGCTTGGACACGGGTGAAAAACTGTTTTTT.